These 23 T cell receptor beta chains share one sample of origin, sequenced in a study of OX40 agonist ivuxolimab in advanced cancers. Sequenced by immunoSEQ multiplex PCR; TCRdb stores in-frame clones only, minus some. This table has about 30,000 clones, approximately 86% appearing once. The sample in question was CD4+ or CD8+ T cells sorted from blood, obtained in a trial of the OX40 agonist ivuxolimab. All receptors come from an adult with an advanced solid tumor such as melanoma, head and neck, liver or kidney cancer.

The J gene is TRBJ2-6, the V gene TRBV7-9; 9 bases are shared with TRBD1. V lost 6 bases, J lost 0 bases, and 6 bases stayed unmatched. In germline, CDR1 is SEHNR, CDR2 FQNEAQ (reference sequence). The CDR3 is 17 residues long. The CDR3, as DNA: TGTGCCAGCAGGCCTCGACAGGGGGACTCTGGGGCCAACGTCCTGACTTTC. Amino acids: CASRPRQGDSGANVLTF. The whole variable domain, remainder taken from reference TRBV7-9 and TRBJ2-6, is DTGVSQNPRHKITKRGQNVTFRCDPISEHNRLYWYRQTLGQGPEFLTYFQNEAQLEKSRLLSDRFSAERPKGSFSTLEIQRTEQGDSAMYLCASRPRQGDSGANVLTFGAGSRLTVL.

The chain uses TRBV27 and TRBJ2-7, with 7 bases lining up with TRBD1. J gave up 4 bases and V 6 bases, and 9 bases lay outside the gene matches. CDR3 length: 14 amino acids. Germline V CDR1 and CDR2: MNHEY, SMNVEV (reference sequence). Written as DNA, the CDR3 is TGTGCCAGCAGCCCCGGGACAGTAGGATACGAGCAGTACTTC. Translated: CASSPGTVGYEQYF.

This chain connects TRBV28 to TRBJ1-5; D not resolved. CDR1 is MDHEN, CDR2 SYDVKM, per germline. CDR3 size: 16 residues. Trimming shortened V by 6 bases and J by 3 bases, and 18 bases separated the two germline ends. CDR3 amino acids: CASSPVGKGYNQPQHF. DNA of the CDR3: TGTGCCAGCAGCCCCGTTGGTAAGGGCTACAATCAGCCCCAGCATTTT.

This clone was detected only once. The gene calls are TRBV9 and TRBJ2-5; perhaps TRBD1 as D (5 bases). This CDR3 has 14 residues. CDR1 SGDLS and CDR2 YYNGEE come from the germline V gene. V was pared by 3 bases and J by 5 bases, with 14 bases between. DNA of the CDR3: TGTGCCAGCAGCGACACCAGGGTAAGGGAGACCCAGTACTTC. It is translated as CASSDTRVRETQYF.

The V gene is TRBV6-6, the J gene TRBJ1-5; D remains ambiguous. Germline loops: CDR1 MNHNY, CDR2 SVGAGI (reference sequence). V lost 4 bases and J lost 1, with 14 bases in between. CDR3 length: 16 amino acids. The CDR3 DNA reads TGTGCCAGCAGTTCACTGAGGGTTACGAGCAATCAGCCCCAGCATTTT. It yields the protein CASSSLRVTSNQPQHF.

This chain joins TRBV6-1 and TRBJ2-7; D may be TRBD1 or TRBD2 (5 bases each). The germline V and J ends were trimmed by 5 bases and 1 base, with 12 bases remaining between them. This CDR3 has 14 residues. Germline CDR1 MNHNS, CDR2 SASEGT. CDR3 DNA: TGTGCCAGCAGTTCACCGGGACGGTCCTACGAGCAGTACTTC. Encoded protein: CASSSPGRSYEQYF.

This rearrangement joins TRBV9 to TRBJ1-1, with 7 bases fitting TRBD1. Trimming removed 0 bases from V and 4 bases from J; junction bases left unmatched: 9. The CDR3 length is 16 residues. Germline V lookup: CDR1 SGDLS, CDR2 YYNGEE. The CDR3 DNA is TGTGCCAGCAGCGTAGCGACACAGGGGTTTAGCACTGAAGCTTTCTTT. It is translated as CASSVATQGFSTEAFF.

V is TRBV28 and J is TRBJ1-1; D might be TRBD1 (5 bases). V lost 1 base and J lost 4, with 13 bases in between. Germline lookup yields CDR1 MDHEN and CDR2 SYDVKM. The CDR3 consists of 15 residues. The CDR3 loop is CASSLLGQGGTEAFF. CDR3 sequence (DNA): TGTGCCAGCAGTTTATTGGGCCAGGGAGGCACTGAAGCTTTCTTT.

The chain joins TRBV15 to TRBJ1-5; the D is unclear. Trimming took 1 base from V and 0 from J, leaving 7 bases between them. The germline V gene has CDR1 LNHNV and CDR2 YYDKDF (reference sequence). The CDR3 extends over 15 amino acids. The CDR3 DNA follows: TGTGCCACCAGCAGAGTTTTATATAGCAATCAGCCCCAGCATTTT. It is translated as CATSRVLYSNQPQHF. Full variable domain (missing parts from reference TRBV15 and TRBJ1-5): DAMVIQNPRYQVTQFGKPVTLSCSQTLNHNVMYWYQQKSSQAPKLLFHYYDKDFNNEADTPDNFQSRRPNTSFCFLDIRSPGLGDTAMYLCATSRVLYSNQPQHFGDGTRLSIL.

The chain recombines TRBV7-9 with TRBJ2-5; 10 nucleotides line up with TRBD1. After removal of 4 bases from V and 5 bases from J, the junction contained 13 bases not matched to a gene. The CDR3 consists of 17 residues. The germline V gene encodes CDR1 SEHNR and CDR2 FQNEAQ (reference sequence). The CDR3 is CASSSHTRQGARETQYF. The CDR3 DNA reads TGTGCCAGCAGCTCGCACACGAGACAGGGGGCAAGGGAGACCCAGTACTTC.

In this sample, this clone turned up once. CDR3 sequence: CASSSDRLAGGETQYF. The DNA of the CDR3 is TGTGCCAGCAGTTCCGACCGACTAGCGGGGGGAGAGACCCAGTACTTC. The V and J genes are TRBV6-6 and TRBJ2-5, with 13 positions matching TRBD2. After removal of 4 bases from V and 4 bases from J, the junction contained 6 bases not matched to a gene. The CDR3 is 16 residues long. Germline V lookup: CDR1 MNHNY, CDR2 SVGAGI (reference sequence).

The chain is built from TRBV11-1 and TRBJ1-1; no reliable D call. V lost 5 bases and J 0 bases, leaving 7 bases between the germline ends. The germline V gene encodes CDR1 SGHAT and CDR2 FQDESV (reference sequence). The CDR3 covers 13 residues. The CDR3 region is CASSPGLNTEAFF. CDR3 bases: TGTGCCAGCAGCCCCGGATTGAACACTGAAGCTTTCTTT.

This rearrangement joins TRBV6-1 to TRBJ1-6; 7 positions match TRBD1. Germline V CDR1 and CDR2: MNHNS, SASEGT. The ends lost 4 bases at V and 10 bases at J; junction bases unmatched: 7. This CDR3 region has 14 residues. This CDR3 is CASSVEQGRSPLHF. CDR3 sequence (DNA): TGTGCCAGCAGTGTTGAACAGGGGCGATCACCCCTCCACTTT.

The rearrangement links TRBV7-8 to TRBJ1-5; TRBD1 aligns across 7 bases. V gave up 5 bases and J gave up 0 bases; unmatched junction bases: 10. Germline V gene sequence: CDR1 SGHVS, CDR2 FQNEAQ. This CDR3 contains 17 residues. The CDR3 DNA follows: TGTGCCAGCAGCCAACGGGACAGAGCTTATAGCAATCAGCCCCAGCATTTT. Translated: CASSQRDRAYSNQPQHF.

J is TRBJ2-2 and V is TRBV5-6; the match to TRBD1 covers 9 bases. The length of the CDR3 is 16 residues. Germline V gene sequence: CDR1 SGHDT, CDR2 YYEEEE. The V segment lost 4 bases and the J segment 4 bases; nucleotides outside the gene matches: 8. CDR3 in amino acids: CASSPAGTGITGELFF. CDR3 in DNA: TGTGCCAGCAGCCCCGCCGGGACAGGGATCACCGGGGAGCTGTTTTTT.

J is TRBJ1-4 and V is TRBV14; tentatively, D is TRBD1 (6 bases). The germline CDR1 and CDR2 sequences are SGHDN and FVKESK. The V and J ends lost 0 bases and 5 bases respectively, with 13 bases between them. The CDR3 spans 16 residues. The CDR3 DNA reads TGTGCCAGCAGCCAAGATCATCCAAGGGGGAATGAAAAACTGTTTTTT. Translating gives CASSQDHPRGNEKLFF.

The CDR3 loop is CASRLTGAYQPQHF. Here the CDR3 DNA reads TGTGCCAGCAGACTAACAGGGGCCTACCAGCCCCAGCATTTT. The chain employs TRBV2 and TRBJ1-5; 7 bases fit TRBD1. The CDR3 is made up of 14 amino acids. Germline loops: CDR1 SNHLY, CDR2 FYNNEI. Germline trimming cut 6 bases from V and 7 bases from J; bases unmatched to any gene: 9.

This clone was counted a single time. CDR3 sequence (DNA): TGTGCCTGGAGTTCTTTCAGGGGAGGCGACGAGCAGTACTTC. Translated, it gives CAWSSFRGGDEQYF. The chain uses TRBV30 and TRBJ2-7; possibly TRBD1 or TRBD2 for D (6 bases each). Deletions cut 2 bases from V and 5 bases from J, with 16 bases between. Germline V CDR1 and CDR2: GTSNPN, SVGIG (reference sequence). The CDR3 has 14 amino acids.

The rearrangement uses TRBV6-4 and TRBJ2-2, with a possible D match to TRBD1 (5 bases). Germline assignment: CDR1 MRHNA and CDR2 SNTAGT. CDR3 length equals 14 residues. V lost 6 bases and J lost 4, with 12 bases in between. The CDR3 sequence: CASRVRQITGELFF. The DNA for the CDR3 is TGTGCCAGCAGGGTCCGACAGATCACCGGGGAGCTGTTTTTT.

The genes are TRBV5-1 and TRBJ2-7, with D hard to call. V dropped 4 bases and J dropped 6 bases, with 11 bases sitting between them. Per germline, CDR1 SGHRS and CDR2 YFSETQ. The CDR3 is 12 residues long. The CDR3 is CASSRTPLEQYF. DNA for the CDR3: TGCGCCAGCAGCCGGACCCCGCTCGAGCAGTACTTC.

The table lists this clone with a few counts. V and J are TRBV7-6 and TRBJ2-7; 7 nucleotides match TRBD1. Germline-derived CDR1 and CDR2 are SGHVS and FNYEAQ. This CDR3 region has 15 residues. The junction had 5 bases not matched to a gene; V was cut back by 1 base and J by 2 bases. In DNA form, the CDR3 reads TGTGCCAGCAGCTTAGAACAGGGGTACCCCTACGAGCAGTACTTC. Residues: CASSLEQGYPYEQYF.

CDR3 nucleotide sequence: TGTGCCAGCAGTTACTCGAGGACCACAGATACGCAGTATTTT. It encodes CASSYSRTTDTQYF. The V gene is TRBV6-5, the J gene TRBJ2-3; D remains ambiguous. Trimming left V 0 bases short and J 2 bases short, with 6 bases between. The CDR3 has 14 amino acids. Germline V lookup: CDR1 MNHEY, CDR2 SVGAGI.

The chain combines TRBV10-3 with TRBJ2-2; 10 bases are a match to TRBD1. Per the germline V gene, CDR1 is ENHRY and CDR2 is SYGVKD. V trimming: 2 bases; J trimming: 7 bases; junction bases outside the gene matches: 7. The length of the CDR3 is 16 residues. Here the CDR3 reads CAISEPGQGWHGELFF. The CDR3 DNA reads TGTGCCATCAGTGAGCCGGGACAGGGGTGGCACGGGGAGCTGTTTTTT.